This record concerns one TCR beta chain sequence. Its antigen is not identified. This record comes from a study of cytomegalovirus exposure and HLA in healthy donors. The V end was cut by 5 bases, the J end by 6 bases, with 11 bases between. CDR3 size: 12 residues. Per germline, CDR1 SGHDT and CDR2 YYEEEE. Regarding the study as a whole: Altogether, 150 to 200 TCR beta chains were recorded as cytomegalovirus-associated. Rarity marked most TCR sequences, yet some public TCRs occurred in many donors. Among TCR beta chains of equal frequency, HLA-associated ones were more clonally expanded in a later analysis. In a later analysis, productive TCRs from donors in an Asian-associated ancestry cluster reportedly carried fewer N-insertions than the cohort mean.

PCR primers comprised 60 Vbeta and 13 Jbeta primers. Measured with immunoSEQ multiplex PCR; TCRdb has only the in-frame clones, and not every one. This repertoire shows approximately 300,000 clones, 80% found once; its top ten account for 0.3% to 0.35%. Material: PBMCs. This receptor was taken from a girl aged 2 to 10 in good health and CMV-seronegative. The V call is TRBV5-6, the J call TRBJ1-1, with a possible D match to TRBD1 (5 bases). CDR3 DNA sequence: TGTGCCAGCAGGATTGGGGCAGCTGAAGCTTTCTTT. Amino acid sequence: CASRIGAAEAFF.